Detailed here is one T cell receptor (beta chain). The data were obtained in a study of blood T cell repertoires in COVID-19. The wider study: PBMCs, B-cell-depleted T cells, or T cells provided the cDNA or gDNA that made up the material.

Repertoires were generated with immunoSEQ multiplex PCR, while TCRdb's copy carries only in-frame clones and drops some. The sample carries approximately 320,000 clones, roughly 89% recorded once. The study recruited people aged roughly 18 to 89 years across 20 to 30 US areas. Assignment of participants to cohorts was predicated upon participant-reported clinical history. CDR3 length: 14 residues. Trimming shortened V by 4 bases and J by 7 bases, and 14 bases separated the two germline ends. The V gene's germline CDR1 is SGHVS and CDR2 FQNEAQ. The sequencing sample was made of PBMCs or T cells enriched from blood (not recorded which). This receptor was obtained from a woman younger than 35 who had recovered from COVID-19. The V and J genes are TRBV7-8 and TRBJ2-1; TRBD1 might be the D (6 bases). The CDR3 loop reads CASSSWDNANEQFF. The CDR3 nucleotides are TGTGCCAGCAGCTCGTGGGACAATGCGAATGAGCAGTTCTTC.